This TCR beta chain was profiled in a study of beta chain features in type 1 diabetes. General study points: TCRB CDR3 length was moderately but significantly reduced in all four CD4+ subsets of Type 1 diabetes patients.

V dropped 1 base and J dropped 2 bases, with 15 bases sitting between them. The CDR3 is made up of 17 amino acids. CDR1 and CDR2 (germline): MDHEN, SYDVKM. The entirety of the isolated RNA underwent reverse transcription, so expressed TCRB transcripts were sequenced. Repertoires were generated with immunoSEQ multiplex PCR, while TCRdb's copy carries only in-frame clones and drops some. The sample holds 310,000 or so clones, 15% seen once. This clone came up a few times. Antigen specificity is unknown. This TCR was recovered from a man between 18 and 29 years old with type 1 diabetes. This chain uses TRBV28 with TRBJ1-5, with a possible D match to TRBD1 (5 bases). The sequenced material came from naive CD4+ T cells from blood. CDR3 sequence (DNA): TGTGCCAGCAGTTTATCATTAGGGGTGGTAGGCAATCAGCCCCAGCATTTT. This gives the protein CASSLSLGVVGNQPQHF. The variable domain in full, with the rest retrieved from reference TRBV28 and TRBJ1-5, is DVKVTQSSRYLVKRTGEKVFLECVQDMDHENMFWYRQDPGLGLRLIYFSYDVKMKEKGDIPEGYSVSREKKERFSLILESASTNQTSMYLCASSLSLGVVGNQPQHFGDGTRLSIL.